This TCR beta chain was profiled in a study of human T cells and chemical hapten exposure. On the study more broadly: TCR yields per sample varied, mainly owing to small pooled library volume differences. General study points: There was no change with DPC sensitization in TCRs above 1 in 1000 frequency.

Time point described: patch test 2, 6 weeks after DPC sensitization. Treatment described: therapeutic diphenylcyclopropenone sensitization with weekly scalp DPC. Germline V gene lookup returns CDR1 LGHDT and CDR2 YNNKEL (reference sequence). Trimming shortened V by 4 bases and J by 3 bases, and 9 bases separated the two germline ends. The length of the CDR3 is 14 residues. Unique molecular identifiers were attached to individual cDNA molecules within the library. As processed by the authors: Sample TCR counts, which ranged from roughly 23,224 to 750,000, had a median of around 96,000. Via MiXCR, TCRdb re-called the RACE reads, giving one row per CDR3 protein. TCRdb, not the original authors, processed these V and J calls. The table records roughly 150,000 distinct CDR3 sequences, roughly 12% of them present only once. For this clonotype: Its matching antigen is unknown.

J is TRBJ2-2 and V is TRBV3-1; D call uncertain. This receptor was obtained from a woman in her forties or fifties with alopecia areata. Some clones in this sample may be carry-over from other donors' samples. Sequences were derived from whole blood, sampled in connection with sensitization to the hapten diphenylcyclopropenone (DPC). This chain's CDR3 is CASSPILDTGELFF. The CDR3 bases are TGTGCCAGCAGCCCCATCCTGGACACCGGGGAGCTGTTTTTT.